These 15 T cell receptor beta chains were sequenced from one sample in a study of blood T cell repertoires in COVID-19. TCRdb's table, derived via immunoSEQ multiplex PCR, lists solely in-frame clones and lacks some. The data show about 100,000 clones, with more than 90% seen just once and 5.7% held by the top ten. The source material was peripheral blood. These receptors were taken from a man between 65 and 80 years old with acute or convalescent COVID-19.

V usage is TRBV28 and J usage is TRBJ2-7; TRBD2 is a possible D gene (6 bases). Germline CDR1 and CDR2: MDHEN and SYDVKM. Trimming cost V 5 bases and J 9 bases, with 17 bases left between them. The CDR3 contains 13 residues. The CDR3 region has the DNA TGTGCCAGCAGTGCCCCTTGGAGGGAGGCGCAGTACTTC. It codes for CASSAPWREAQYF.

The chain recombines TRBV4-3 with TRBJ2-1, with 12 bases aligning to TRBD2. From germline, CDR1 is LGHNA and CDR2 YSLEER. The CDR3 sequence is 18 residues long. Trimming removed 2 bases from V and 4 bases from J; junction bases left unmatched: 9. CDR3 bases: TGCGCCAGCAGCCAAAGGCTAGCGGGAGGGCTGTCGTACAATGAGCAGTTCTTC. It codes for CASSQRLAGGLSYNEQFF.

The V gene is TRBV13, the J gene TRBJ2-3; 11 nucleotides align to TRBD2. Germline CDR1 PRHDT, CDR2 FYEKMQ (reference sequence). The CDR3 extends over 14 amino acids. J was trimmed by 4 bases and V by 6 bases; bases with no gene match: 3. CDR3: CASSSGRAADTQYF. CDR3 sequence (DNA): TGTGCCAGCAGTAGCGGGAGGGCCGCAGATACGCAGTATTTT.

V gene TRBV11-3 combines with J gene TRBJ2-7, with unresolved D. The germline V gene encodes CDR1 SGHNT and CDR2 YENEEA. There are 11 residues in the CDR3. V gave up 10 bases and J gave up 7 bases, with 14 bases separating them. The CDR3 DNA follows: TGTGCCACCTATACAGCTTTAGAGCAGTACTTC. Its translation: CATYTALEQYF.

V is TRBV2 and J is TRBJ1-2; D not certain. Looked up from germline, CDR1 is SNHLY and CDR2 is FYNNEI. Between the trimmed V and J ends, which lost 7 bases and 2 bases, there was a span of 8 bases. This CDR3 contains 12 residues. This chain's CDR3 is CASTGNNYGYTF. The CDR3 DNA reads TGTGCCAGCACAGGCAACAACTATGGCTACACCTTC.

The rearrangement links TRBV7-2 to TRBJ1-1; D unresolved. The CDR3 consists of 13 residues. The V end lost 2 bases, the J end lost 1 base, and 5 bases lay between the germline ends. Germline CDR1 is SGHTA and CDR2 is FQGNSA. Here the CDR3 reads CASSLKANTEAFF. Here the CDR3 DNA reads TGTGCCAGCAGCTTAAAAGCGAACACTGAAGCTTTCTTT.

The rearrangement links TRBV19 to TRBJ1-5; TRBD1 aligns across 9 bases. CDR3 size: 15 residues. Germline V gene lookup returns CDR1 LNHDA and CDR2 SQIVND (reference sequence). The V segment lost 8 bases and the J segment 3 bases; nucleotides outside the gene matches: 8. Here the CDR3 DNA reads TGTGCCAGTTGGTCAGGGGACAGGGACAATCAGCCCCAGCATTTT. This encodes CASWSGDRDNQPQHF. The entire variable domain, with the rest obtained from reference TRBV19 and TRBJ1-5, is as follows: DGGITQSPKYLFRKEGQNVTLSCEQNLNHDAMYWYRQDPGQGLRLIYYSQIVNDFQKGDIAEGYSVSREKKESFPLTVTSAQKNPTAFYLCASWSGDRDNQPQHFGDGTRLSIL.

CDR3 amino acids: CASSLGGVSGNTIYF. CDR3 DNA: TGTGCCAGCAGCTTGGGCGGGGTCTCTGGAAACACCATATATTTT. This chain connects TRBV7-6 to TRBJ1-3; no clear D gene. V gave up 3 bases and J gave up 0 bases, with 9 bases separating them. CDR1 and CDR2 (germline): SGHVS, FNYEAQ. The CDR3 spans 15 residues.

The genes are TRBV6-5 and TRBJ2-1, with 8 bases fitting TRBD2. The CDR3 length is 15 residues. After removal of 6 bases from V and 8 bases from J, the junction contained 12 bases not matched to a gene. The V gene's germline CDR1 is MNHEY and CDR2 SVGAGI. The chain's CDR3 is CASSQAGTSNDEQFF. CDR3 DNA sequence: TGTGCCAGCAGCCAGGCCGGGACTAGTAACGATGAGCAGTTCTTC.

This chain joins TRBV5-4 and TRBJ1-2; the D gene is possibly TRBD1 (5 bases). The length of the CDR3 is 12 residues. V lost 2 bases, J lost 6 bases, and 8 bases lay in between. Germline assignment: CDR1 SGHNT and CDR2 YYREEE (reference sequence). CDR3 in DNA: TGTGCCAGCAGCTTCGGAGGGGATGGCTACACCTTC. This translates into CASSFGGDGYTF.

This chain joins TRBV19 and TRBJ2-3; 9 bases align to TRBD2. Trimming at V came to 2 bases and at J to 6 bases, leaving 12 bases not matched to a gene. The CDR3 covers 17 residues. The V gene's germline CDR1 is LNHDA and CDR2 SQIVND (reference sequence). CDR3 sequence reads: CASSIKLVAGVFDTQYF. CDR3 DNA sequence: TGTGCCAGTAGTATAAAGTTGGTAGCGGGGGTTTTCGATACGCAGTATTTT.

The V gene is TRBV19, the J gene TRBJ1-3, with D possibly being TRBD1 (6 bases). Per the germline V gene, CDR1 is LNHDA and CDR2 is SQIVND (reference sequence). This CDR3 comprises 14 residues. Trimming cost V 6 bases and J 1 base, with 10 bases left between them. CDR3 coding DNA: TGTGCCAGTAGACAGGGTACATCTGGAAACACCATATATTTT. It encodes CASRQGTSGNTIYF. Full variable domain (outside the CDR3, taken from reference TRBV19 and TRBJ1-3): DGGITQSPKYLFRKEGQNVTLSCEQNLNHDAMYWYRQDPGQGLRLIYYSQIVNDFQKGDIAEGYSVSREKKESFPLTVTSAQKNPTAFYLCASRQGTSGNTIYFGEGSWLTVV.

This clone was observed a few times. This chain joins TRBV5-1 and TRBJ1-3, with D hard to call. The ends were cut back, 0 bases at V and 0 bases at J, with 4 bases in the middle. Germline CDR1 is SGHRS and CDR2 is YFSETQ. The CDR3 consists of 14 residues. DNA of the CDR3: TGCGCCAGCAGCTTGGCAGACTCTGGAAACACCATATATTTT. Translation gives CASSLADSGNTIYF. The variable domain in full, completed from reference TRBV5-1 and TRBJ1-3, reads KAGVTQTPRYLIKTRGQQVTLSCSPISGHRSVSWYQQTPGQGLQFLFEYFSETQRNKGNFPGRFSGRQFSNSRSEMNVSTLELGDSALYLCASSLADSGNTIYFGEGSWLTVV.

As to this clone: A read error may produce the germline difference seen at one junction end. The rearrangement links TRBV6-5 to TRBJ2-7; possible D gene TRBD2, 5 bases. This CDR3 comprises 11 residues. Germline V gene data show CDR1 as MNHEY and CDR2 as SVGAGI. CDR3 coding DNA: TGTGCCAGCAGCCGCGGGTTCGAGCAGCACTTC. Translated: CASSRGFEQHF.

V gene TRBV7-2 combines with J gene TRBJ2-3; D may be TRBD2 (5 bases). The CDR3 covers 14 residues. The germline V gene has CDR1 SGHTA and CDR2 FQGNSA. Deletions cut 1 base from V and 4 bases from J, with 9 bases between. Here the CDR3 reads CASSLGGSADTQYF. The CDR3 region has the DNA TGTGCCAGCAGCTTAGGAGGGAGTGCAGATACGCAGTATTTT.